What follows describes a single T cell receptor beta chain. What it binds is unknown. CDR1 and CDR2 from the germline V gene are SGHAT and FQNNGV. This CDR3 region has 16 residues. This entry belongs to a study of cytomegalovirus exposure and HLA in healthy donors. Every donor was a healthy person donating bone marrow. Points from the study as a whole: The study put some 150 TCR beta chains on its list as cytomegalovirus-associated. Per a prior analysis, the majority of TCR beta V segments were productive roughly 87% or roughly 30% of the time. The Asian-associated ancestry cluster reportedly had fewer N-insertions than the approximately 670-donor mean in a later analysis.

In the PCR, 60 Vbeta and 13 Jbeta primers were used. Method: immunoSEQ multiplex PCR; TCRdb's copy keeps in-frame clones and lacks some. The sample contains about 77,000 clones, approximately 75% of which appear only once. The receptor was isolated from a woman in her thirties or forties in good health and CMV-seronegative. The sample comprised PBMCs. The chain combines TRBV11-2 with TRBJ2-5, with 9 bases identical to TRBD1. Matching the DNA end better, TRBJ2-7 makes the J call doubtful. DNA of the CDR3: TGTGCCAGCAGCCCTATTCGCCGACAGGGGGACTACGAGCAGTACTTC. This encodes CASSPIRRQGDYEQYF.